One and the same sample provided the 3 T cell receptor beta chains below, sequenced in a study of blood T cell repertoires in COVID-19. Using immunoSEQ multiplex PCR, the repertoire was profiled, and TCRdb retains in-frame clones only, with some absent. Of 150,000 to 160,000 clones listed, around 85% are singletons. The sample consisted of peripheral blood. These receptors originate from a woman aged 70-85 years with acute or convalescent COVID-19.

The rearrangement joins TRBV28 to TRBJ2-7; 15 positions agree with TRBD2. J gave up 1 base and V 2 bases, and 6 bases lay outside the gene matches. This CDR3 region has 18 residues. The germline CDR1 and CDR2 sequences are MDHEN and SYDVKM. The CDR3 nucleotides are TGTGCCAGCAGTTTAGGTGGGACTAGCGGGGGGCTGTCCTACGAGCAGTACGTC. Translating gives CASSLGGTSGGLSYEQYV.

V is TRBV30 and J is TRBJ1-2, with TRBD1 matching over 8 bases. Losses at the gene ends were 3 bases for V and 6 bases for J; bases not matched to a gene: 6. This CDR3 has 13 amino acids. Germline CDR1 and CDR2: GTSNPN and SVGIG (reference sequence). The CDR3 sequence is CAWRRQGRNGYTF. Here the CDR3 DNA reads TGTGCCTGGAGGAGACAGGGGAGAAATGGCTACACCTTC.

V gene TRBV5-5 combines with J gene TRBJ1-3; weak D call: TRBD1 (5 bases). V lost 4 bases to trimming and J lost 2 bases, with 10 bases between them. The CDR3 consists of 14 residues. The germline V gene has CDR1 SGHKS and CDR2 YYEKEE (reference sequence). The CDR3 region has the DNA TGTGCCAGCAGCGAAGGACAAACTGGAAACACCATATATTTT. The encoded protein is CASSEGQTGNTIYF.